A single sample gave rise to the 26 T cell receptor beta chains below, sequenced in a study of T cell repertoires in cytomegalovirus infection. TCRdb redid the calling of the reads with MiXCR, one entry per CDR3 protein. The sample yields hundreds of thousands of distinct CDR3 sequences, approximately 34% seen once. The specimen was PBMCs. The receptors were gathered from a human donor in good health (CMV status not recorded). Some clones in this sample may be carry-over from other donors' samples.

J is TRBJ2-7 and V is TRBV7-2; TRBD1 agrees at 8 bases. The ends lost 2 bases at V and 9 bases at J; junction bases unmatched: 12. The CDR3 contains 15 residues. Germline V gene data show CDR1 as SGHTA and CDR2 as FQGNSA. Here the CDR3 reads CASSLQQGATSVQYF. The CDR3 bases are TGTGCCAGCAGCTTACAGCAGGGGGCTACGAGTGTGCAGTACTTC. Using reference TRBV7-2 and TRBJ2-7 for the parts outside the CDR3, the full variable domain is GAGVSQSPSNKVTEKGKDVELRCDPISGHTALYWYRQSLGQGLEFLIYFQGNSAPDKSGLPSDRFSAERTGGSVSTLTIQRTQQEDSAVYLCASSLQQGATSVQYFGPGTRLTVT.

This rearrangement joins TRBV4-1 to TRBJ2-7; no clear D. CDR3 length: 15 residues. The germline CDR1 and CDR2 sequences are MGHRA and YSYEKL. Between the trimmed V and J ends, which lost 0 bases and 7 bases, there was a span of 16 bases. CDR3 bases: TGCGCCAGCAGCCAAGAGCTGACCGCGCCGTGGGAGCAGTACTTC. It specifies CASSQELTAPWEQYF.

This chain uses TRBV11-2 with TRBJ2-1, with no clear D. CDR1 SGHAT and CDR2 FQNNGV come from the germline V gene. Trimming left V 7 bases short and J 6 bases short, with 10 bases between. The CDR3 has 12 amino acids. The chain's CDR3 is CASTKGSNEQFF. The CDR3 DNA follows: TGTGCCAGCACCAAAGGCAGCAATGAGCAGTTCTTC.

The chain recombines TRBV5-1 with TRBJ2-7; D unresolved. V was trimmed by 0 bases and J by 4 bases, leaving 8 bases between them. Germline lookup yields CDR1 SGHRS and CDR2 YFSETQ. The CDR3 runs to 13 residues. In DNA, the CDR3 is TGCGCCAGCAGCTTGGGACTCGAGTACGAGCAGTACTTC. It is translated as CASSLGLEYEQYF.

This clonotype has a handful of counts. The J gene is TRBJ1-3, the V gene TRBV28, with a weak D call TRBD1 (6 bases). This CDR3 is 15 amino acids long. V lost 5 bases, J lost 3 bases, and 14 bases lay in between. Germline assignment: CDR1 MDHEN and CDR2 SYDVKM. CDR3 in DNA: TGTGCCAGCAGTCCAAGGGGGGCGGTTGGAAACACCATATATTTT. Protein product: CASSPRGAVGNTIYF.

This clonotype was observed a handful of times. The chain joins TRBV2 to TRBJ1-6; weak D call: TRBD1 (6 bases). CDR1 SNHLY and CDR2 FYNNEI come from the germline V gene. The CDR3 loop spans 15 amino acids. V was trimmed by 1 base and J by 7 bases, leaving 11 bases between them. As DNA, the CDR3 is TGTGCCAGCAGTGAAGAGCGGACAGCGAATTCACCCCTCCACTTT. It is translated as CASSEERTANSPLHF.

V and J are TRBV7-2 and TRBJ1-2; 7 bases are a match to TRBD1. CDR1 SGHTA and CDR2 FQGNSA come from the germline V gene. Trimming at V came to 5 bases and at J to 4 bases, leaving 7 bases not matched to a gene. This CDR3 region has 14 residues. CDR3 DNA: TGTGCCAGCAGCCTAGGGACAGCAGCCTATGGCTACACCTTC. The encoded protein is CASSLGTAAYGYTF.

V and J are TRBV4-1 and TRBJ2-3, with D unclear. Per the germline V gene, CDR1 is MGHRA and CDR2 is YSYEKL. The CDR3 contains 14 residues. V was clipped by 4 bases and J by 2 bases, with 10 bases between them. CDR3 amino acids: CASSRIGITDTQYF. The CDR3 DNA is TGCGCCAGCAGCCGTATAGGGATCACAGATACGCAGTATTTT.

In regard to this clonotype: One end of the junction is discordant with germline, which a read error may explain. V usage is TRBV29-1 and J usage is TRBJ2-3; D remains ambiguous. Germline assignment: CDR1 SQVTM and CDR2 ANQGSEA. The CDR3 loop spans 14 amino acids. The CDR3 DNA sequence: TGCAGTGTTGGTGGGGATCCGAGAATAGATACGCAGTATTTT. Translation gives CSVGGDPRIDTQYF.

This sequence joins TRBV29-1 and TRBJ1-1; a possible D gene is TRBD1 (5 bases). V was cut by 0 bases and J by 1 base, with 9 bases left in between. CDR1 and CDR2 (germline): SQVTM, ANQGSEA. The CDR3 extends over 14 amino acids. The CDR3: CSVEEGPRNTEAFF. DNA of the CDR3: TGCAGCGTTGAAGAGGGACCGAGGAACACTGAAGCTTTCTTT.

This clonotype was observed at least ten times. V and J are TRBV7-9 and TRBJ1-5, with unresolved D. V lost 1 base to trimming and J lost 6 bases, with 4 bases between them. The V gene's germline CDR1 is SEHNR and CDR2 FQNEAQ (reference sequence). The CDR3 covers 12 residues. This CDR3 is CASSLGTQPQHF. The CDR3 bases are TGTGCCAGCAGCTTAGGGACTCAGCCCCAGCATTTT.

The gene calls are TRBV28 and TRBJ1-2; 7 nucleotides align to TRBD1. The CDR3 is 13 amino acids. The ends lost 3 bases at V and 9 bases at J; junction bases unmatched: 7. Germline CDR1 and CDR2: MDHEN and SYDVKM. The CDR3 nucleotides are TGTGCCAGCAGTTTTAAGGGGGCGCGAAGCTACACCTTC. It specifies CASSFKGARSYTF.

The chain employs TRBV4-1 and TRBJ1-6, with D unresolved. This CDR3 is 17 amino acids long. The germline CDR1 and CDR2 sequences are MGHRA and YSYEKL. The germline V and J ends were trimmed by 4 bases and 0 bases, with 13 bases remaining between them. DNA of the CDR3: TGCGCCAGCAGCCTTAGAGATCAGAACTCCTATAATTCACCCCTCCACTTT. This sequence encodes CASSLRDQNSYNSPLHF.

This clonotype was observed a handful of times. The chain is built from TRBV12-3 or TRBV12-4 and TRBJ2-3; 15 bases agree with TRBD2. The CDR3 contains 15 residues. V lost 8 bases and J lost 7; bases outside the gene matches: 7. The CDR3 coding sequence is TGTGCCAGCGGAGGGACTAGCGGGAGGAGGAATACGCAGTATTTT. Protein product: CASGGTSGRRNTQYF.

The V and J genes are TRBV10-3 and TRBJ2-2, with D uncertain. Germline values: CDR1 ENHRY, CDR2 SYGVKD. V dropped 7 bases and J dropped 0 bases, with 12 bases sitting between them. This CDR3 is 15 amino acids long. The CDR3 here is CAITSGRTNTGELFF. CDR3 bases: TGTGCCATCACCTCAGGACGAACGAACACCGGGGAGCTGTTTTTT.

The rearrangement links TRBV5-4 to TRBJ2-1, with D maybe TRBD2 (6 bases). From germline, CDR1 is SGHNT and CDR2 YYREEE (reference sequence). The CDR3 sequence is 13 residues long. Trimming left V 6 bases short and J 5 bases short, with 12 bases between. CDR3 sequence: CASTSGGNNEQFF. CDR3 DNA sequence: TGTGCCAGCACCTCCGGAGGGAACAATGAGCAGTTCTTC.

The chain recombines TRBV28 with TRBJ1-1; D possibly corresponds to TRBD1 (6 bases). V lost 6 bases and J 4 bases, leaving 9 bases between the germline ends. Germline V gene data show CDR1 as MDHEN and CDR2 as SYDVKM. This CDR3 spans 12 amino acids. The CDR3 nucleotides are TGTGCCAGCAGCGACAGGTCCACTGAAGCTTTCTTT. It encodes CASSDRSTEAFF.

A note on this clonotype: This may be a read error, as it is one base from a much larger clone. The missing conserved phenylalanine or tryptophan at the end of this CDR3 makes a read error likely. V and J are TRBV7-2 and TRBJ2-7; 7 nucleotides align to TRBD1. With 1 base clipped from V and 0 bases from J, the junction kept 0 bases outside the gene matches. The CDR3 has 14 residues. Germline CDR1 and CDR2: SGHTA and FQGNSA. In DNA form, the CDR3 reads TGTGCCAGCAGCTTAGGGGACAGCTCCTACGAGCAGTACCTC. It yields the protein CASSLGDSSYEQYL.

The chain employs TRBV6-1 and TRBJ2-7; the D call may be TRBD1 or TRBD2 (6 bases each). V lost 3 bases to trimming and J lost 6 bases, with 15 bases between them. Germline values: CDR1 MNHNS, CDR2 SASEGT. CDR3 length equals 14 residues. The CDR3 protein is CASSEVPGASEQYF. The CDR3 DNA reads as TGTGCCAGCAGTGAGGTTCCGGGGGCGAGCGAGCAGTACTTC.

The rearrangement links TRBV12-5 to TRBJ1-3; D is possibly TRBD1 (5 bases). Trimming removed 3 bases from V and 6 bases from J, with 12 bases in between. Germline V lookup: CDR1 LGHNT, CDR2 FRNRAP. CDR3 length: 14 amino acids. CDR3 nucleotide sequence: TGTGCTAGTGGTTTCAGGGATACTGTAAACACCATATATTTT. It translates to CASGFRDTVNTIYF.

Regarding this clonotype: This is likely a read error, given that the CDR3 carries no conserved phenylalanine or tryptophan at its end. It is unclear where the CDR3 begins or ends on the DNA, so no DNA is shown, and the CDR3 is as TCRdb lists it. The chain is built from TRBV7-2 and TRBJ2-1. Germline V gene lookup returns CDR1 SGHTA and CDR2 FQGNSA. The CDR3 is 11 amino acids long, termini counted. The chain's CDR3 is CASSLYNEQLL.

This clonotype was seen only a few times. The V call is TRBV6-6, the J call TRBJ1-1, with 7 positions matching TRBD1. The ends lost 2 bases at V and 4 bases at J; junction bases unmatched: 4. Germline loops: CDR1 MNHNY, CDR2 SVGAGI (reference sequence). This CDR3 is built from 14 residues. The CDR3 bases are TGTGCCAGCAGTTACCCACGACAGGGCACTGAAGCTTTCTTT. It yields the protein CASSYPRQGTEAFF.

This clonotype has more than one count but fewer than ten. The chain links TRBV6-8 to TRBJ1-3; D is unresolved. Trimming stripped 0 bases from V and 6 bases from J, with 9 bases between. Germline CDR1 is MNHGY and CDR2 is SAAAGT. The CDR3 has 14 residues. The CDR3 sequence is CASSYSQQKNTIYF. DNA of the CDR3: TGTGCCAGCAGTTACTCGCAACAGAAAAACACCATATATTTT.

This sequence joins TRBV19 and TRBJ2-5, with D perhaps TRBD2 (6 bases). Trimming removed 3 bases at V and 4 bases at J, with 12 bases between. The germline V gene has CDR1 LNHDA and CDR2 SQIVND (reference sequence). There are 14 residues in the CDR3. The CDR3 region is CASSMGPGVETQYF. In nucleotides, the CDR3 is TGTGCCAGTAGTATGGGTCCGGGGGTAGAGACCCAGTACTTC.

In the case of this clonotype: The CDR3 end shows no conserved phenylalanine or tryptophan, and so a read error is likely. This sequence joins TRBV11-1 and TRBJ1-2; 9 nucleotides line up with TRBD1. The V gene end was trimmed by 5 bases and the J gene end by 8 bases; junction bases not matched to a gene: 12. Germline-derived CDR1 and CDR2 are SGHAT and FQDESV (reference sequence). CDR3 length: 15 amino acids. CDR3: CASSRPGTGPGGYTC. The CDR3 DNA reads TGTGCCAGCAGCCGACCCGGGACAGGGCCAGGCGGCTACACCTGC.

The chain employs TRBV28 and TRBJ1-5; weak D call: TRBD1 (6 bases). Looked up from germline, CDR1 is MDHEN and CDR2 is SYDVKM. With 7 bases removed from V and 2 bases from J, the gap between germline ends came to 15 bases. The CDR3 totals 15 residues. CDR3: CASTATGRGNQPQHF. The CDR3 DNA reads as TGTGCCAGCACCGCTACAGGGAGAGGCAATCAGCCCCAGCATTTT.